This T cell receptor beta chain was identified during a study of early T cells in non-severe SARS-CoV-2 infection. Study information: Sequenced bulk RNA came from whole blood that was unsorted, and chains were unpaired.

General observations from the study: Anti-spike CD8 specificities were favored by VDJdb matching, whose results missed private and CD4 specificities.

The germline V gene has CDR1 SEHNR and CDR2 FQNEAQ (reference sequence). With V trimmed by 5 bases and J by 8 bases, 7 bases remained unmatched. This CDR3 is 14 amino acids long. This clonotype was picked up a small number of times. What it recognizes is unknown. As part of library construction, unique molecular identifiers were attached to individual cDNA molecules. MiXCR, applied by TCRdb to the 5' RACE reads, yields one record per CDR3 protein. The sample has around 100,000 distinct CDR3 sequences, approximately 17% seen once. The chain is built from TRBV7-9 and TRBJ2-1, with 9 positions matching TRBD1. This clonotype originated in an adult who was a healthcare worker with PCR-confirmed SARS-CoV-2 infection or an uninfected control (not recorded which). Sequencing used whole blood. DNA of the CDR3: TGTGCCAGCAGCCGAGGACAGGGGTCCCATGAGCAGTTCTTC. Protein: CASSRGQGSHEQFF.